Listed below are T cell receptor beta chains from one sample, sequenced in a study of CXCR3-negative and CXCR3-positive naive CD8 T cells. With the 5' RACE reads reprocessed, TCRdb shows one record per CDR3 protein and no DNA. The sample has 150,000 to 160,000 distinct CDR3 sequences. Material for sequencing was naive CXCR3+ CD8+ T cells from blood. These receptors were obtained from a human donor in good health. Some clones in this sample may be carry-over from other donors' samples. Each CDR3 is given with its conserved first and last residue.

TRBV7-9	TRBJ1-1	CASSLRGQAFF
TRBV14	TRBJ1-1	CASSLGHLPEAFF
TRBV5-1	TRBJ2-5	CASNGGETQYF
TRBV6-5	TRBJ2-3	CASSYQGTDTQYF
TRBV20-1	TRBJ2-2	CSAPHPVRVDTGEPFF
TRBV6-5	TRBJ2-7	CASSYSMTFYEQYF
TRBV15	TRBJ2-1	CATSRDQGPPLNEQFF
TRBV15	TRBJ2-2	CATSRDRSATGELFF
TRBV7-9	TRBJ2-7	CASSPRQSYEQYF
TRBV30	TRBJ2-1	CAWTAGDEQFF
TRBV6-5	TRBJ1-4	CASSYSETGWGVLDEKLFF
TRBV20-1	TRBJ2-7	CSARDPTGGAYEQYF
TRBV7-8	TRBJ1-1	CASSTTGGLNTEAFF
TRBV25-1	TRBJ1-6	CASSEDLRGYNSPLHF
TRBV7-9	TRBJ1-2	CASSLFSRGYTF
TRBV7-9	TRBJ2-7	CASSWGAGAYEQYF
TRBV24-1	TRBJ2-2	CATSAPQGWAGELFF
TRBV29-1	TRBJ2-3	CSAGASTDTQYF
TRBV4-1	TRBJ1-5	CASSQDGNRYSNQPQHF
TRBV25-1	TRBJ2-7	CASGDGGHEQYF
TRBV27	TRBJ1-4	CASSPRDPSNEKLFF
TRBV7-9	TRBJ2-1	CASSPGTSYRYNEQFF
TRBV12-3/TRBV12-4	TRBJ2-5	CASSLVGQETQYF
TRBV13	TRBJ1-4	CASSSGPSTNEKLFF
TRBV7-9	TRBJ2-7	CASSLAEYEQYF
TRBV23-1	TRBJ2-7	CASSQPHPTAPYEQYF
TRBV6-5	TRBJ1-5	CASSYGGGSNQPQHF
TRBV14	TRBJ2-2	CASSPTTAGELFF
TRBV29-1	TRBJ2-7	CSVTSGGAYEQYF
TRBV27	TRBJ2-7	CASSPGSVSYEQYF
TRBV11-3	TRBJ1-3	CASSSLGAMDTGNTIYF
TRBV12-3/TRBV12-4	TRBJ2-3	CASSGVTQPYSTDTQYF
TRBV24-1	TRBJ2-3	CATSRPGQGTDTQYF